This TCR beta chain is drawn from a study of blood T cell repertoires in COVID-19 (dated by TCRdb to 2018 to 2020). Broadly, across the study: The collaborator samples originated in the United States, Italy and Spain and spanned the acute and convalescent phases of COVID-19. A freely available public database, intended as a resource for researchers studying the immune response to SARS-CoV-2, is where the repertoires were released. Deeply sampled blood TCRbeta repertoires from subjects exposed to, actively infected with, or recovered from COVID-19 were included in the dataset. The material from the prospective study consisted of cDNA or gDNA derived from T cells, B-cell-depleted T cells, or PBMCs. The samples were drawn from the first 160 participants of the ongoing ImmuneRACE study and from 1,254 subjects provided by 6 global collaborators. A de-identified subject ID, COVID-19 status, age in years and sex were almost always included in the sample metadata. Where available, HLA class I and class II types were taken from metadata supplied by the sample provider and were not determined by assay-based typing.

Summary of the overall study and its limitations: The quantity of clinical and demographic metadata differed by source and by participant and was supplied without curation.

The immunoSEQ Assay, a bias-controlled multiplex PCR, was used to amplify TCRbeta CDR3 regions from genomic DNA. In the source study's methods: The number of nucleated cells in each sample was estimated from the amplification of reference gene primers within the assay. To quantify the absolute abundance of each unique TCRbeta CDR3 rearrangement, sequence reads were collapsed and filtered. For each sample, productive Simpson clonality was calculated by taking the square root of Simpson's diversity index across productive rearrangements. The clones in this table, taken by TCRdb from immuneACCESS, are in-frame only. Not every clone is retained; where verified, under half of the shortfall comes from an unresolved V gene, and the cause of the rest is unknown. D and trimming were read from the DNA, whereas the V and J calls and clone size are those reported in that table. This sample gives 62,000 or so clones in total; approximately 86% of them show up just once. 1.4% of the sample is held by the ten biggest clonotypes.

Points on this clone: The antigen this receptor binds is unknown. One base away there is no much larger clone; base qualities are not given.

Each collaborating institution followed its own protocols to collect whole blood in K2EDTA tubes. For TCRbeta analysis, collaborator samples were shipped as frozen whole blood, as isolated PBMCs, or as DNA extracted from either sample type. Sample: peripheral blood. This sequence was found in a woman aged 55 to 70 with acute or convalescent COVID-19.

The nucleotide sequence is TGTGCCACCACACTCAGGTACCAAGAGACCCAGTACTTC. The encoded protein is CATTLRYQETQYF. This sequence uses TRBV5-6 and TRBJ2-5, with no reliable assignment of the D segment. V lost 9 bases and J lost 0 bases; the stretch between them is 12 bases long. The germline V gene sets CDR1 to SGHDT and CDR2 to YYEEEE. There are 13 amino acids in the CDR3, from cysteine to phenylalanine inclusive. Kept here is only the CDR3 DNA, which spans 39 bases and is read in frame from base 1.